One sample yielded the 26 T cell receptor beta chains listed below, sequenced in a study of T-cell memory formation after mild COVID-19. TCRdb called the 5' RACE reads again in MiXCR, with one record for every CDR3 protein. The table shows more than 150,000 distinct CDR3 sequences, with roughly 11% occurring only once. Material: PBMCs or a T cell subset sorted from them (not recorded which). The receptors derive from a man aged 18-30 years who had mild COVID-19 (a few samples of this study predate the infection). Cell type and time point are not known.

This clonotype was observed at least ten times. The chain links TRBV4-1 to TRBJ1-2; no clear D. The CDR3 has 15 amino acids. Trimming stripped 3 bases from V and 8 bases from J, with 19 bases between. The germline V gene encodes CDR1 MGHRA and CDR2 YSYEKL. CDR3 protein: CASSHEFQRSGGYTF. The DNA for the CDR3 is TGCGCCAGCAGCCATGAGTTCCAGAGAAGTGGAGGCTACACCTTC.

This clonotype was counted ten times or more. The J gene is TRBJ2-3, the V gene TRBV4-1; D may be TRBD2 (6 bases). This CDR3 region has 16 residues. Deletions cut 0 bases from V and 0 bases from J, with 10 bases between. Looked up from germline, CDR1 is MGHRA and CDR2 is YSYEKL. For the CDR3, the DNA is TGCGCCAGCAGCCAAGAAACTAGCCCAAGCACAGATACGCAGTATTTT. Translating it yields CASSQETSPSTDTQYF.

The CDR3, as DNA: TGTGCCAGCAGACCCGGACAGGGGAAAGGGGAGACCCAGTACTTC. It yields the protein CASRPGQGKGETQYF. The chain is built from TRBV5-6 and TRBJ2-5; TRBD1 matches at 9 bases. This CDR3 comprises 15 residues. V shed 5 bases, J shed 5 bases, and the junction held 10 bases outside the gene matches. Looked up from germline, CDR1 is SGHDT and CDR2 is YYEEEE.

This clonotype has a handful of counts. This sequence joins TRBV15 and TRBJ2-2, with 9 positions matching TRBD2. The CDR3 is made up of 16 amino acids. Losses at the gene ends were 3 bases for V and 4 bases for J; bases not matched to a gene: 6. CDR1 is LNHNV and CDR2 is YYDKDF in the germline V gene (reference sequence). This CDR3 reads CATSSPGLAGTGELFF. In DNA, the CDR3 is TGTGCCACCAGCAGCCCGGGACTAGCAGGCACCGGGGAGCTGTTTTTT.

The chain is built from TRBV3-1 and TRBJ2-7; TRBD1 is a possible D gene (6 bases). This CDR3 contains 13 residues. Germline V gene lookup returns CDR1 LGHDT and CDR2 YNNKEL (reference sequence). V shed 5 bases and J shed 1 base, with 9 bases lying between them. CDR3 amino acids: CASSKGQSYEQYF. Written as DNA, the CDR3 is TGTGCCAGCAGCAAAGGACAGTCCTACGAGCAGTACTTC.

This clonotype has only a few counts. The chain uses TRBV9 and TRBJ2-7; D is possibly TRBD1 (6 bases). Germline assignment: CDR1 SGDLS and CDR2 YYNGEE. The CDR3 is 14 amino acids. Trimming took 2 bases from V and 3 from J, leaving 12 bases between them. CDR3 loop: CASSVGTPYYEQYV. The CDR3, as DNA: TGTGCCAGCAGCGTGGGGACACCTTACTACGAGCAGTACGTC.

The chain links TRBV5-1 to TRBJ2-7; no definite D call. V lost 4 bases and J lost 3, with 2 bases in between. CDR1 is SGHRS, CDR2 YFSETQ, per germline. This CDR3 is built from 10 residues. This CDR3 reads CASSVYEQYF. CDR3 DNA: TGCGCCAGCAGCGTCTACGAGCAGTACTTC.

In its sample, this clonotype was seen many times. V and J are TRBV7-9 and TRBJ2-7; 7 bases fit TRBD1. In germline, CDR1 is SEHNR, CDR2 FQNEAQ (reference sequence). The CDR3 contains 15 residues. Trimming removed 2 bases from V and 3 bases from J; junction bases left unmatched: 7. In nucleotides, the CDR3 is TGTGCCAGCAGCTTAAGTACAGGGGTAGGCTACGAGCAGTACTTC. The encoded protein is CASSLSTGVGYEQYF.

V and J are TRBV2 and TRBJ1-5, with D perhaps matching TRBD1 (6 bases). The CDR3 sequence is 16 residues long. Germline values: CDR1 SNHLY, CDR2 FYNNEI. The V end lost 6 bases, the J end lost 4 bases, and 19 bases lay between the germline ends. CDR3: CASRSAGGTPNQPQHF. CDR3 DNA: TGTGCCAGCAGGTCCGCTGGGGGCACCCCAAATCAGCCCCAGCATTTT.

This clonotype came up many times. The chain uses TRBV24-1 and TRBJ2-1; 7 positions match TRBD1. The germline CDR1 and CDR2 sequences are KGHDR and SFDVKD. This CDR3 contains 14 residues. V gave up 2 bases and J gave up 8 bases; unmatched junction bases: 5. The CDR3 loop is CATSDSTGFDEQFF. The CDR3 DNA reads TGTGCCACCAGTGATTCGACAGGGTTCGATGAGCAGTTCTTC.

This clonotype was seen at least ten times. CDR3 region: CSATLMRETQYF. CDR3 DNA: TGCAGTGCTACGCTAATGCGAGAGACCCAGTACTTC. The chain joins TRBV20-1 to TRBJ2-5; D is undetermined. The CDR3 extends over 12 amino acids. V was cut by 4 bases and J by 4 bases, with 10 bases left in between. Germline CDR1 is DFQATT and CDR2 is SNEGSKA (reference sequence).

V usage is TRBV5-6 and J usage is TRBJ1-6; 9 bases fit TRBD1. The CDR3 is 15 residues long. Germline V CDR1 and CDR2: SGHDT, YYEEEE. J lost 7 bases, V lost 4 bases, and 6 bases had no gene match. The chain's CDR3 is CASSHGDRENSPLHF. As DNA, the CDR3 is TGTGCCAGCAGCCATGGGGACAGGGAAAATTCACCCCTCCACTTT.

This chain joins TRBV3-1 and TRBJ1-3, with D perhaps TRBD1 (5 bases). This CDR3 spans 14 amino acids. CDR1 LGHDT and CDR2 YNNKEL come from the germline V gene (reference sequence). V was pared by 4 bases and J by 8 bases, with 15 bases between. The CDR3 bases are TGTGCCAGCAGCCGGACCCAGGGAGGTGACACCATATATTTT. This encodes CASSRTQGGDTIYF. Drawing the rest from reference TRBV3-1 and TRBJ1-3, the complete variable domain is DTAVSQTPKYLVTQMGNDKSIKCEQNLGHDTMYWYKQDSKKFLKIMFSYNNKELIINETVPNRFSPKSPDKAHLNLHINSLELGDSAVYFCASSRTQGGDTIYFGEGSWLTVV.

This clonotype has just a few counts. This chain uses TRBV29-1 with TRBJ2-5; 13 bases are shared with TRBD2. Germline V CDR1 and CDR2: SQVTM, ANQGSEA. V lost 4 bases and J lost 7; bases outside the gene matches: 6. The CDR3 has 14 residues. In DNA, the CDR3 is TGCAGCGTTGGGACTAGCGGGGGAGAGGGGACCCAGTACTTC. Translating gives CSVGTSGGEGTQYF.

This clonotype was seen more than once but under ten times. In DNA, the CDR3 is TGTGCCAGCAGTCCGCCGGGCAGCACAGATACGCAGTATTTT. Protein product: CASSPPGSTDTQYF. This rearrangement joins TRBV6-5 to TRBJ2-3; no firm D call. The CDR3 spans 14 residues. Trimming pared 5 bases from V and 0 bases from J, leaving 9 bases between. The germline gives CDR1 MNHEY, CDR2 SVGAGI.

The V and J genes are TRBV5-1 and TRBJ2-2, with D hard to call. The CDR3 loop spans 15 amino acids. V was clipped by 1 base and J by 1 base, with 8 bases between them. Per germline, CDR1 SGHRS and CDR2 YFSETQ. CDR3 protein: CASSLLERNTGELFF. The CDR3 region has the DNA TGCGCCAGCAGCTTGCTGGAAAGGAACACCGGGGAGCTGTTTTTT.

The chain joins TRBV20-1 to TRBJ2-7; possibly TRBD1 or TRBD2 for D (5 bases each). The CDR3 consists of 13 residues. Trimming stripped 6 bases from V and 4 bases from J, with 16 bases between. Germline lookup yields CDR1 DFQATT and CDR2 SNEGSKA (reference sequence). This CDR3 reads CSALPGTAYEQYF. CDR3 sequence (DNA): TGCAGTGCCCTCCCAGGGACCGCTTACGAGCAGTACTTC.

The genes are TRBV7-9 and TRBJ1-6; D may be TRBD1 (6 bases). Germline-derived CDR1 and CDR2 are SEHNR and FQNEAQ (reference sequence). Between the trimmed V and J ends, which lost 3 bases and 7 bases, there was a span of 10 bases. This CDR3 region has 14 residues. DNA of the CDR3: TGTGCCAGCAGCTTGGACAGACGAAATTCACCCCTCCACTTT. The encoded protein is CASSLDRRNSPLHF.

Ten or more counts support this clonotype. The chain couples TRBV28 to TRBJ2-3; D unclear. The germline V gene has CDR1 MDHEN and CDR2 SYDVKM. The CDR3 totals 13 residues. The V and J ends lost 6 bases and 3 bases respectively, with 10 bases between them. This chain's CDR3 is CASSPPVTDTQYF. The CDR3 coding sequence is TGTGCCAGCAGCCCCCCTGTGACAGATACGCAGTATTTT.

The CDR3 is CASSLPLQGSGYTF. The CDR3 DNA is TGTGCCAGCAGCTTACCTCTACAGGGGTCGGGCTACACCTTC. The genes are TRBV7-9 and TRBJ1-2, with 7 positions matching TRBD1. The CDR3 has 14 residues. V lost 2 bases to trimming and J lost 8 bases; unmatched junction nucleotides: 8. Germline CDR1 reads SEHNR; CDR2 reads FQNEAQ (reference sequence).

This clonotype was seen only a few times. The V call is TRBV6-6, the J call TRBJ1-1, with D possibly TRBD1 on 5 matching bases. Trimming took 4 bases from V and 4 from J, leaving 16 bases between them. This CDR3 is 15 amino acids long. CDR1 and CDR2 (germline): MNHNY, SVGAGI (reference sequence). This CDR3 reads CASSSHAGESTEAFF. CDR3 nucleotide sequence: TGTGCCAGCAGTTCCCACGCGGGGGAGAGCACTGAAGCTTTCTTT.

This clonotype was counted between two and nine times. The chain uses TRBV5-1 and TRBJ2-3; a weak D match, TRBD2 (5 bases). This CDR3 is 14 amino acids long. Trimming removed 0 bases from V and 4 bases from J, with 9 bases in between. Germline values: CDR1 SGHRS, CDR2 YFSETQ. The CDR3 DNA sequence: TGCGCCAGCAGCTTGGACGGACTGGCAGATACGCAGTATTTT. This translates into CASSLDGLADTQYF.

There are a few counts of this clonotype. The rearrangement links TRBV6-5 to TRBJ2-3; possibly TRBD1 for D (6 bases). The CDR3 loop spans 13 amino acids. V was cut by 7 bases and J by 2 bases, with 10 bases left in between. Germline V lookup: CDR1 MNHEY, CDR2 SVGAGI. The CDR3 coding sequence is TGTGCCAGCACCGGGACAATCACAGATACGCAGTATTTT. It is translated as CASTGTITDTQYF.

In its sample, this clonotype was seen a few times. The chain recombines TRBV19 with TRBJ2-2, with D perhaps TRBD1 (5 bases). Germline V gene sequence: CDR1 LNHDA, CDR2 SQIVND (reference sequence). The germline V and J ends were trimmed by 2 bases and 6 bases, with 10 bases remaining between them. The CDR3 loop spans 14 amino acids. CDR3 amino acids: CASSISSGSGELFF. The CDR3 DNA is TGTGCCAGTAGTATATCCTCAGGGTCCGGGGAGCTGTTTTTT.

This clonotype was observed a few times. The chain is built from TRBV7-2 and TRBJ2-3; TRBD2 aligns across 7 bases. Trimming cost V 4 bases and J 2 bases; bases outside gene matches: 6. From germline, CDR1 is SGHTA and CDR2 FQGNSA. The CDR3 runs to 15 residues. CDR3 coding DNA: TGTGCCAGCAGCTCCCAGCGGGGATACACAGATACGCAGTATTTT. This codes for CASSSQRGYTDTQYF.

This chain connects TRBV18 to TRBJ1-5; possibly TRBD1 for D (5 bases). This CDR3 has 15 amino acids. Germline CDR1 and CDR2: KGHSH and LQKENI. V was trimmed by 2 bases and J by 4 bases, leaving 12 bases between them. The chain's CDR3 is CASSPAGSANQPQHF. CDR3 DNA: TGTGCCAGCTCACCAGCAGGGTCCGCGAATCAGCCCCAGCATTTT.